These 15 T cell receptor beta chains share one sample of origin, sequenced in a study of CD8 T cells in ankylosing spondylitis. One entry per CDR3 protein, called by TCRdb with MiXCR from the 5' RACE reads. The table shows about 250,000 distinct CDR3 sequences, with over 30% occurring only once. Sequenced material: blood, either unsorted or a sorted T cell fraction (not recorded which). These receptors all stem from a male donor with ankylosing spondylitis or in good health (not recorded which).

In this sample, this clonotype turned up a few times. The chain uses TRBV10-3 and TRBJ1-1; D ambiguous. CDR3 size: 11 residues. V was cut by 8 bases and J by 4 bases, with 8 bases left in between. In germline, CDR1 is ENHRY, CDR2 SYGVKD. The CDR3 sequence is CAIVRGTEAFF. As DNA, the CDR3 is TGTGCCATCGTCCGAGGCACTGAAGCTTTCTTT.

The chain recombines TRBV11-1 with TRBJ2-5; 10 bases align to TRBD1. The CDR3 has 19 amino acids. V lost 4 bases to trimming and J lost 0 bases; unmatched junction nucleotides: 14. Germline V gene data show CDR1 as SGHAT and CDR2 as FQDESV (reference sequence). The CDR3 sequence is CASSSRNSDRGQNQETQYF. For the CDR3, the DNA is TGTGCCAGCAGCTCTCGGAATTCTGACAGGGGGCAAAACCAAGAGACCCAGTACTTC.

CDR3 DNA sequence: TGTGCCAGCAGCCCTTTGACAGGCCCCGACGCGGATACGCAGTATTTT. Translated, it gives CASSPLTGPDADTQYF. The chain couples TRBV5-6 to TRBJ2-3; D is perhaps TRBD1 (6 bases). Germline lookup yields CDR1 SGHDT and CDR2 YYEEEE. The CDR3 runs to 16 residues. The ends were cut back, 4 bases at V and 6 bases at J, with 21 bases in the middle.

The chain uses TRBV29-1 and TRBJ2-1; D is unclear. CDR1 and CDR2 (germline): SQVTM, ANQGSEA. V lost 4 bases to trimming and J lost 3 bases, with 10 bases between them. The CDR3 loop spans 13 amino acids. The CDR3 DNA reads TGCAGCGTTGGACGGAGCCTCTACAATGAGCAGTTCTTC. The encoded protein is CSVGRSLYNEQFF.

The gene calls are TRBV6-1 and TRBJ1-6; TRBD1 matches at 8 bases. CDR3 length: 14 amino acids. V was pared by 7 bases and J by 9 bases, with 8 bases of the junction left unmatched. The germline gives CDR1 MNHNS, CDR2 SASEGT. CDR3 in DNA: TGTGCCAGCAAAGTGGACAGGGACGTTTCACCCCTCCACTTT. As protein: CASKVDRDVSPLHF.

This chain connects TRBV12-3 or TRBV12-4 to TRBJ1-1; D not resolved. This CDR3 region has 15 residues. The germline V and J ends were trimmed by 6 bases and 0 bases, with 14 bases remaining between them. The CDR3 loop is CASRPDGYMNTEAFF. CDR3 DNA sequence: TGTGCCAGCAGACCGGACGGTTACATGAACACTGAAGCTTTCTTT.

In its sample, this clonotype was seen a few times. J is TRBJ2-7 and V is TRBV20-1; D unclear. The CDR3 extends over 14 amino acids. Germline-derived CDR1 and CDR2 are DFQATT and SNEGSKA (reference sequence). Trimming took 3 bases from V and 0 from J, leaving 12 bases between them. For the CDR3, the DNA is TGCAGTGCTAGGGTAGACCCACGCTCCTACGAGCAGTACTTC. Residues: CSARVDPRSYEQYF.

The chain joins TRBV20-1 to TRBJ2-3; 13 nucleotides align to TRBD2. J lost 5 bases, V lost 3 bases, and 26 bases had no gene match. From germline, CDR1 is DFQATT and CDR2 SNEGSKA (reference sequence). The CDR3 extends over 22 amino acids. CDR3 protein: CSASPEAPLGLAGALAKDTQYF. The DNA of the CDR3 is TGCAGTGCTAGCCCCGAAGCTCCGCTAGGACTAGCGGGGGCCCTAGCGAAAGATACGCAGTATTTT.

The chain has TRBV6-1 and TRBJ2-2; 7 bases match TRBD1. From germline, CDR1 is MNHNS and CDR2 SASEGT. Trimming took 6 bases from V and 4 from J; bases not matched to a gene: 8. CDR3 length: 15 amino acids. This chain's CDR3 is CASRSRDSFTGELFF. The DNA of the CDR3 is TGTGCCAGCAGGAGCCGGGACAGCTTCACCGGGGAGCTGTTTTTT.

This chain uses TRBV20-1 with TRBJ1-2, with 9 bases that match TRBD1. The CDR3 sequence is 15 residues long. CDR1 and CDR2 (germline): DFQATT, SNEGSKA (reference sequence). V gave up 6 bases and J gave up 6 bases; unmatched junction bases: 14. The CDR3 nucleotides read TGCAGTGCCAACCGTGGGGACAGGGTTGGACATGGCTACACCTTC. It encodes CSANRGDRVGHGYTF.

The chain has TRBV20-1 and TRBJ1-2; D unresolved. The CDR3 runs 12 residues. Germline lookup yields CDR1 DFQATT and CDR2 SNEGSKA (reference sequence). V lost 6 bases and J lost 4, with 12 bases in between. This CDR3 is CSAVPAGYGYTF. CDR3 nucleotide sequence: TGCAGTGCCGTACCCGCGGGCTATGGCTACACCTTC.

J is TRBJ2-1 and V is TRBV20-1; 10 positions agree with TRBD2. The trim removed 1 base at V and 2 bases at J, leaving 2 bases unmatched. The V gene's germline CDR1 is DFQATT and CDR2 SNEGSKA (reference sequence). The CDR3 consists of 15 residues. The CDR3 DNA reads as TGCAGTGCTAGAGTCCTAGCGGGGGCCTACAATGAGCAGTTCTTC. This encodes CSARVLAGAYNEQFF.

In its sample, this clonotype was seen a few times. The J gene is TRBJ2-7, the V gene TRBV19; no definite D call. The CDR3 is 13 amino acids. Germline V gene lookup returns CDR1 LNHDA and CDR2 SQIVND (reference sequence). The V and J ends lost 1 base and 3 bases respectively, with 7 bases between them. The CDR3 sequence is CASSIGDLYEQYF. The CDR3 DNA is TGTGCCAGTAGTATAGGCGATCTCTACGAGCAGTACTTC.

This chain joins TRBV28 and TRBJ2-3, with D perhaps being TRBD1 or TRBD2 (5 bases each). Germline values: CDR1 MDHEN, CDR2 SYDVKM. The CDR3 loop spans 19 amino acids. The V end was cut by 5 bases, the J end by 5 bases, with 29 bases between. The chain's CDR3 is CASSPTGPGRSKREDTQYF. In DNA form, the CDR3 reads TGTGCCAGCAGTCCTACAGGACCGGGACGCTCGAAACGGGAAGATACGCAGTATTTT.

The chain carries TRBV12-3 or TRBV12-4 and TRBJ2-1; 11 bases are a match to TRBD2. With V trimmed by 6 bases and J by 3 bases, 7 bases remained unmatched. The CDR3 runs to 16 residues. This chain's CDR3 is CASRRRLAGIYNEQFF. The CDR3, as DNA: TGTGCCAGCAGGCGACGACTAGCGGGGATCTACAATGAGCAGTTCTTC.